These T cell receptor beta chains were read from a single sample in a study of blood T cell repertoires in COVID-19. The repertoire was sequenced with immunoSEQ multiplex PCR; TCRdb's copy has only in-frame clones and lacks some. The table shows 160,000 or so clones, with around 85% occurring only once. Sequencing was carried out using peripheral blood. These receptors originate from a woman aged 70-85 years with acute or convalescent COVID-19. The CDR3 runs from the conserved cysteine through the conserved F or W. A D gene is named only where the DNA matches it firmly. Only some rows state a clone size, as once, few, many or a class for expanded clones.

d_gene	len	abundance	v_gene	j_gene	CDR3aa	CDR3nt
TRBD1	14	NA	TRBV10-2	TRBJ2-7	CASSPGQGIYEQYF	TGCGCCAGCAGTCCGGGACAGGGCATCTACGAGCAGTACTTC
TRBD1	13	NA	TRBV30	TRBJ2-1	CAWDRGLLNEQFF	TGTGCCTGGGACAGGGGGCTTCTAAATGAGCAGTTCTTC
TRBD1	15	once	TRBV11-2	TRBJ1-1	CASSLTPGGNTEAFF	TGTGCCAGCAGCTTAACTCCAGGGGGGAACACTGAAGCTTTCTTT
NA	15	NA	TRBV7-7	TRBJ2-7	CASSFSDAPGVEQYF	TGTGCTAGCAGCTTTAGCGACGCCCCGGGAGTCGAGCAGTACTTC
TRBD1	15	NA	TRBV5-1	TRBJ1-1	CASSIGDRENTEAFF	TGCGCCAGCAGCATAGGGGACAGGGAGAACACTGAAGCTTTCTTT
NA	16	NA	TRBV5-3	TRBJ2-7	CARSLSRGAFSYEQYF	TGTGCCAGAAGCTTGAGCAGGGGCGCCTTCTCCTACGAGCAGTACTTC
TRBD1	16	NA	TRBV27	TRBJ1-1	CASRYRGTGVNTEAFF	TGTGCCAGCAGGTACCGGGGGACAGGGGTTAACACTGAAGCTTTCTTT
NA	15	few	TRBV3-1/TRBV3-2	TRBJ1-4	CASSRGWPRDEKLFF	TGTGCCAGCAGCCGGGGTTGGCCCAGGGATGAAAAACTGTTTTTT
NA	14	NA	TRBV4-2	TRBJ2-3	CASSQRTGTDTQYF	TGTGCCAGCAGCCAACGAACCGGGACAGATACGCAGTATTTT
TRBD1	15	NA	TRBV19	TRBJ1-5	CASSIGDRGPQPQHF	TGTGCCAGTAGTATAGGGGACAGGGGGCCTCAGCCCCAGCATTTT
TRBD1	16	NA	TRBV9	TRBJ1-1	CASSPRTGAMNTEAFF	TGTGCCAGCAGCCCCCGGACAGGGGCAATGAACACTGAAGCTTTCTTT
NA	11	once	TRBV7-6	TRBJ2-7	CASSTQYEQYF	TGTGCCAGCAGCACTCAATACGAGCAGTACTTC
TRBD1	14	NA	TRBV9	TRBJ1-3	CASSTGDSGNTIYF	TGTGCCAGCAGCACAGGGGACTCTGGAAACACCATATATTTT
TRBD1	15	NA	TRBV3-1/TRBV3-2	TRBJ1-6	CASRPLGQANSPLHF	TGTGCCAGCAGACCCCTGGGACAGGCGAATTCACCCCTCCACTTT
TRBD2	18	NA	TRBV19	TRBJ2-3	CASSIATSGSPSTDTQYF	TGTGCCAGTAGTATAGCGACTAGCGGGAGCCCCAGCACAGATACGCAGTATTTT
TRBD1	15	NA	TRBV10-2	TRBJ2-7	CASSDNRDSSYEQYF	TGCGCCAGCAGTGATAATAGGGACAGCTCCTACGAGCAGTACTTC
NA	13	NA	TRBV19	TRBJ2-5	CASSLGIQETQYF	TGTGCCAGTAGCCTCGGGATCCAAGAGACCCAGTACTTC
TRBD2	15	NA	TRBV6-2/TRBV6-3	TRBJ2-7	CASSDGLAGSYEQYF	TGTGCCAGCAGTGACGGACTAGCGGGATCCTACGAGCAGTACTTC
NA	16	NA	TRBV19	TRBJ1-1	CASSTLSVRMNTEAFF	TGTGCCAGTAGTACTTTGTCGGTGAGGATGAACACTGAAGCTTTCTTT
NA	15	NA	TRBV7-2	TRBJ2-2	CASSLALSGAGELFF	TGTGCCAGCAGCTTAGCGCTATCAGGGGCCGGGGAGCTGTTTTTT
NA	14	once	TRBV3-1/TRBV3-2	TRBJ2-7	CASSLTGSSYEQYF	TGTGCCAGCAGCCTAACAGGGAGCTCCTACGAGCAGTACTTC
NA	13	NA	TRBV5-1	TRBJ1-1	CASSLEGQKEAFF	TGCGCCAGCAGCTTGGAGGGACAAAAAGAAGCTTTCTTT
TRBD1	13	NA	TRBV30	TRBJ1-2	CAWTSDRGQGYTF	TGTGCCTGGACCAGCGACAGGGGACAAGGCTACACCTTC
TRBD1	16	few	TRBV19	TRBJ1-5	CASSPRGQTAGQPQHF	TGTGCCAGTAGTCCGCGGGGACAGACTGCCGGTCAGCCCCAGCATTTT
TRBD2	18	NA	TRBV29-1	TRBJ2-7	CSVEDLGRGSASPYEQYF	TGCAGCGTTGAAGATCTGGGGAGGGGAAGCGCCTCCCCCTACGAGCAGTACTTC
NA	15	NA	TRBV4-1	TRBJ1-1	CASSRPGLMNTEAFF	TGCGCCAGCAGCCGACCTGGACTGATGAACACTGAAGCTTTCTTT
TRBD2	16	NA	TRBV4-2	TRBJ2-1	CASSQDVAGPYNEQFF	TGTGCCAGCAGCCAAGACGTAGCGGGGCCCTACAATGAGCAGTTCTTC
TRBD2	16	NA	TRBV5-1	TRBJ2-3	CASSLALAGATDTQYF	TGCGCCAGCAGCTTGGCGCTAGCGGGAGCGACAGATACGCAGTATTTT
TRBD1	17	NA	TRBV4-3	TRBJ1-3	CASSQEQGVISGNTIYF	TGCGCCAGCAGCCAAGAACAGGGGGTGATCTCTGGAAACACCATATATTTT
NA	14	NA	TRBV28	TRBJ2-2	CASSLHQRTGELFF	TGTGCCAGCAGTCTTCACCAGCGGACCGGGGAGCTGTTTTTT
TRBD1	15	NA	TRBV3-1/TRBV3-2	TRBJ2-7	CASSQGLLTGKEQYF	TGTGCCAGCAGCCAAGGATTGTTGACAGGGAAAGAGCAGTACTTC
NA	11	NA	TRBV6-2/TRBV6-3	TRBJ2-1	CASSPSNEQFF	TGTGCCAGCAGCCCCAGCAATGAGCAGTTCTTC
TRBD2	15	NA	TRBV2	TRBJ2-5	CASSDRAGEAKTQYF	TGTGCCAGCAGTGATCGGGCGGGAGAGGCTAAGACCCAGTACTTC
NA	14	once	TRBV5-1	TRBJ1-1	CASSLVVDTGKAFF	TGCGCCAGCAGCTTGGTGGTGGATACAGGAAAAGCTTTCTTT
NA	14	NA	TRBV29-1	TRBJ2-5	CSVQPGTSQETQYF	TGCAGCGTCCAACCCGGGACTTCTCAAGAGACCCAGTACTTC
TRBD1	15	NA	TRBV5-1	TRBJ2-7	CASSLRGTATYEQYF	TGCGCCAGCAGCCTGAGAGGGACAGCAACCTACGAGCAGTACTTC
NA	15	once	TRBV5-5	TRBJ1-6	CASSTETGFNSPLHF	TGTGCCAGCAGCACTGAGACAGGTTTTAATTCACCCCTCCACTTT